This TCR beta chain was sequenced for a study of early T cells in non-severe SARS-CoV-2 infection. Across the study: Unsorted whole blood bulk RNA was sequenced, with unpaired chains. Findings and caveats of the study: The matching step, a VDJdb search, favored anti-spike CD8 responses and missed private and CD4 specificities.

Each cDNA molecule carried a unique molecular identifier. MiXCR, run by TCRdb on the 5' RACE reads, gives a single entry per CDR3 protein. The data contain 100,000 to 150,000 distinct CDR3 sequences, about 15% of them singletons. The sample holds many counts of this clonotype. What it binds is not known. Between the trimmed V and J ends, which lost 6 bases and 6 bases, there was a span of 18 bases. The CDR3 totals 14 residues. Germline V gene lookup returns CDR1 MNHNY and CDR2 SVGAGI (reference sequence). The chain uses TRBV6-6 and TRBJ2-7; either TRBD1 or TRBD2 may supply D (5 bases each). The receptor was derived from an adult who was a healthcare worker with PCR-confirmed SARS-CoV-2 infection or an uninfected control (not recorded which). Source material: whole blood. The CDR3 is CASRTPGRGGEQYF. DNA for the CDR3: TGTGCCAGCAGAACTCCGGGACGGGGCGGCGAGCAGTACTTC.